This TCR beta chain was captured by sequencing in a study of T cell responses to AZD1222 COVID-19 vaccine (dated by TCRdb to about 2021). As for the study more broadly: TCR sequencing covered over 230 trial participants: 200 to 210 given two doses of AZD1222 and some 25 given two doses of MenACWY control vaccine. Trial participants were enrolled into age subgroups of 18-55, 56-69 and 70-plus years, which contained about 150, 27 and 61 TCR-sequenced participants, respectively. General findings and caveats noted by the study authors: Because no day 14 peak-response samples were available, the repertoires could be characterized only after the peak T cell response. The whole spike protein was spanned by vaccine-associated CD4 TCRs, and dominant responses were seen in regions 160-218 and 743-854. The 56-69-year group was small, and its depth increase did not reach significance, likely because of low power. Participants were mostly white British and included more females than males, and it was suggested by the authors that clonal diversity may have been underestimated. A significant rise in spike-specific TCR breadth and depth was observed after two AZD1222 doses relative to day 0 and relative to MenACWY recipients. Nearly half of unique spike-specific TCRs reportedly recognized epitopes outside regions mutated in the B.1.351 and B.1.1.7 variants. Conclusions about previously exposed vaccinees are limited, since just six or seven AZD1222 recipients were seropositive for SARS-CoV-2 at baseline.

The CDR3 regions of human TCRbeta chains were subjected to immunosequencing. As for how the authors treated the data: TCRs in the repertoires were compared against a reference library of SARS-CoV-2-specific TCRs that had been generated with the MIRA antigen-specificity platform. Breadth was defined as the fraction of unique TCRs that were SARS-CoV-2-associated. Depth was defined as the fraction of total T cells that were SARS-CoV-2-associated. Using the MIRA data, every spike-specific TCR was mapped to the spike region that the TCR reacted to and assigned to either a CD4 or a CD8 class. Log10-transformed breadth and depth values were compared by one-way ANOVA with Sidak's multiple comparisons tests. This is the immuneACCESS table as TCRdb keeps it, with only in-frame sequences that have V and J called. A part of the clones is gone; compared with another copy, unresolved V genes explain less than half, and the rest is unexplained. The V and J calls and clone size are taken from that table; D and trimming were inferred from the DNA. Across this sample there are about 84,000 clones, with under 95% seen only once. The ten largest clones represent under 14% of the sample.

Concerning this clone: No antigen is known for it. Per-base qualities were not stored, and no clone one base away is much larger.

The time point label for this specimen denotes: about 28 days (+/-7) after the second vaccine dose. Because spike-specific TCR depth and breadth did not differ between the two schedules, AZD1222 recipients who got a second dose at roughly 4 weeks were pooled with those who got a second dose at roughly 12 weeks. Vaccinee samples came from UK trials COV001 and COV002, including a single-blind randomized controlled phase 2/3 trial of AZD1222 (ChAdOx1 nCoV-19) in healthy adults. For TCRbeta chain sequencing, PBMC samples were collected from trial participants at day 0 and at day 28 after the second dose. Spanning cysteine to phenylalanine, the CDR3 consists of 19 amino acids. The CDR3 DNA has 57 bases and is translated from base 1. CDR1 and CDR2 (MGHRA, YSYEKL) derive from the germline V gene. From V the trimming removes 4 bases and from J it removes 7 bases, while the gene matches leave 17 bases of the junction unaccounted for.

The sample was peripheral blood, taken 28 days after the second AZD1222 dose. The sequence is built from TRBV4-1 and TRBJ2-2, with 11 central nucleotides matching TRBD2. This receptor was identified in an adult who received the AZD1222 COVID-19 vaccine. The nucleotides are TGCGCCAGCAGCCCCGGTTTGGTAGCGGGGGGGCTGATTGGCGGGGAGCTGTTTTTT. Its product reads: CASSPGLVAGGLIGGELFF.